This T cell receptor (beta chain) emerged from a study of blood T cell repertoires in COVID-19. The overall study: The United States, Italy and Spain supplied acute and convalescent COVID-19 samples. The analysed material was cDNA or gDNA that came from T cells, B-cell-depleted T cells, or PBMCs.

CDR3 size: 17 residues. Germline CDR1 LGHNA, CDR2 YNFKEQ. The junction had 14 bases not matched to a gene; V was cut back by 0 bases and J by 7 bases. Assay used: immunoSEQ multiplex PCR; TCRdb lists only in-frame clones, some missing. Counted here are 100,000 or so clones, over 90% occurring once; the ten biggest clones make up around 4.2%. Sequencing was done on a sample of peripheral blood. The V call is TRBV4-2, the J call TRBJ2-7; 8 positions match TRBD2. The sequence was obtained from a human donor with active COVID-19. The donor label of this sample is uncertain. The CDR3 is CASSQDSQRGPFLEQYF. The DNA for the CDR3 is TGTGCCAGCAGCCAAGATAGCCAGCGGGGGCCCTTTTTGGAGCAGTACTTC.